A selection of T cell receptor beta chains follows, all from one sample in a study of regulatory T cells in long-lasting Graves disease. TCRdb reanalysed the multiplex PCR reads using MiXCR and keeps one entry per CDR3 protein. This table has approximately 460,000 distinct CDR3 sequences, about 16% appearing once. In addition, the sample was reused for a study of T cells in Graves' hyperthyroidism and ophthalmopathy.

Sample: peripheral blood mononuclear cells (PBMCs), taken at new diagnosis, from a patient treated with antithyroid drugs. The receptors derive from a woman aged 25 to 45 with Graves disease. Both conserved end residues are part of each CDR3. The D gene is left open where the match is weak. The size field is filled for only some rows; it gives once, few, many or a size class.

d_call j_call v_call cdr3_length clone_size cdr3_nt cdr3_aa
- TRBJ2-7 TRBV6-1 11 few TGTGCCAGCAGTGAGGTGAACGAGCAGTACTTC CASSEVNEQYF
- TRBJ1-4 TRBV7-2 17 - TGTGCCAGCAGCCCTAGAGGCCCCCGGGGGCGTCATGAAAAACTGTTTTTT CASSPRGPRGRHEKLFF
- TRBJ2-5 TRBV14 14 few TGTGCCAGCAGCCAAGATTGGGACCAAGAGACCCAGTACTTC CASSQDWDQETQYF
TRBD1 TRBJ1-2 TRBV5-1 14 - TGTGCCAGCAGCACCCAGGGGGCTGGCTATGGCTACACCTTC CASSTQGAGYGYTF
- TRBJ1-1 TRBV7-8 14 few TGTGCCAGCAGCTTTGGGGTAATGAACACTGAAGCTTTCTTT CASSFGVMNTEAFF
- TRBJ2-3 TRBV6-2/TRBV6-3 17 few TGTGCCAGCAGTGGATCTAGGGGCGGGCAGGTCACAGATACGCAGTATTTT CASSGSRGGQVTDTQYF
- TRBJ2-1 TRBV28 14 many TGTGCCAGCAGTCCCCCGCATTCCTACAATGAGCAGTTCTTC CASSPPHSYNEQFF
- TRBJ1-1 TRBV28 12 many TGTGCCAGCAGTAATTTAAACACTGAAGCTTTCTTT CASSNLNTEAFF
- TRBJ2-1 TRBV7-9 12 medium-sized TGTGCCTTCCCGGGGCCCAACAATGAGCAGTTCTTC CAFPGPNNEQFF
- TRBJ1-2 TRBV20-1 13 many TGCAGTGCTCCATCAACAGGGTCCTATGGCTACACCTTC CSAPSTGSYGYTF